The 2 T cell receptor beta chains below all came from one sample that was sequenced in a study of blood T cell repertoires in COVID-19. Libraries were prepared by immunoSEQ multiplex PCR; TCRdb keeps only in-frame clonotypes and omits some of them. The sample has under 250,000 clones, 65% to 90% seen once; the top ten hold approximately 5%. Specimen: peripheral blood. Every receptor here comes from a man aged 50-59 years with COVID-19, enrolled during active disease.

This chain links TRBV3-1 (or the pseudogene TRBV3-2) with TRBJ1-2; TRBD1 agrees at 8 bases. This CDR3 spans 14 amino acids. In germline, CDR1 is LGHDT, CDR2 YNNKEL (reference sequence). V lost 4 bases and J lost 6; bases outside the gene matches: 7. The chain's CDR3 is CASSPGQGGNGYTF. CDR3 nucleotides: TGTGCCAGCAGCCCCGGACAGGGAGGAAATGGCTACACCTTC.

V is TRBV15 and J is TRBJ2-3; D may be TRBD1 (7 bases). V was shortened by 1 base and J by 5 bases, with 13 bases between the two germline ends. The CDR3 length is 15 residues. The V gene's germline CDR1 is LNHNV and CDR2 YYDKDF (reference sequence). The DNA of the CDR3 is TGTGCCACCAGCAGAGGAACAGGGGAGGTAGATACGCAGTATTTT. Its translation is CATSRGTGEVDTQYF. Filled out from reference TRBV15 and TRBJ2-3, the complete variable domain reads DAMVIQNPRYQVTQFGKPVTLSCSQTLNHNVMYWYQQKSSQAPKLLFHYYDKDFNNEADTPDNFQSRRPNTSFCFLDIRSPGLGDTAMYLCATSRGTGEVDTQYFGPGTRLTVL.